This TCR beta chain was captured in a study of blood T cells in healthy people across ages. The CDR3 totals 17 residues. V gave up 6 bases and J gave up 2 bases; unmatched junction bases: 11. A second about 7 to 12 cycle PCR used barcoded and J-beta primers. MiXCR was run by TCRdb on the 5' RACE reads, yielding one entry per CDR3 protein. This table holds 1 million or so distinct CDR3 sequences, about 23% found once. In each sample, at least 6 million PBMCs were isolated. In addition, the sample was reused for a study of T cells of mothers and their children. As reported in that work: The study obtained over 9.5 million TCR beta CDR3 reads per mother and about 3 million per child.

The chain carries TRBV12-3 or TRBV12-4 and TRBJ2-7, with 12 bases matching TRBD2. The sample was blood. The sequence was obtained from a girl aged 2 to 9 in good health. The CDR3 sequence is CASRRTSGNSPPYEQYF. The CDR3 bases are TGTGCCAGCAGGAGGACTAGCGGGAATTCCCCCCCCTACGAGCAGTACTTC.